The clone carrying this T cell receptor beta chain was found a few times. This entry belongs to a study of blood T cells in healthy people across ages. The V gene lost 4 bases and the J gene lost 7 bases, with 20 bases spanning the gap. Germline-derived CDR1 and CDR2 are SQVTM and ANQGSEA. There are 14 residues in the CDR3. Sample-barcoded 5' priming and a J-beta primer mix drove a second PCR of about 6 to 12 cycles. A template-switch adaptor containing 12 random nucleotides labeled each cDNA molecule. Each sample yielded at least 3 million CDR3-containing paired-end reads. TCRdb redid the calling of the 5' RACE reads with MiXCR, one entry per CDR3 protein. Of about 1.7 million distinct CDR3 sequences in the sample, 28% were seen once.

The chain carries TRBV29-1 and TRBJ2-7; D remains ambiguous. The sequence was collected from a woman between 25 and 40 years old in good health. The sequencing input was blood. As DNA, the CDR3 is TGCAGCGTTGTTCGGAAGACTCTATACAATGAGCAGTACTTC. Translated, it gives CSVVRKTLYNEQYF.